The 25 T cell receptor beta chains below were found in one sample sequenced in a study of OX40 agonist ivuxolimab in advanced cancers. Sequenced by immunoSEQ multiplex PCR; TCRdb stores in-frame clones only, minus some. The sample holds 70,000 or so clones; 88% are singletons and the top ten take approximately 2.5%. The sample here was CD4+ or CD8+ T cells sorted from blood, taken in a trial of the OX40 agonist ivuxolimab. The receptors here all came from an adult with an advanced solid tumor such as melanoma, head and neck, liver or kidney cancer.

The V call is TRBV7-9, the J call TRBJ1-3; perhaps TRBD1 as D (5 bases). V lost 4 bases, J lost 0 bases, and 16 bases lay in between. This CDR3 has 17 amino acids. Germline CDR1 is SEHNR and CDR2 is FQNEAQ (reference sequence). The CDR3 sequence is CASSSPVQGTSGNTIYF. The CDR3 DNA sequence: TGTGCCAGCAGCTCCCCCGTTCAGGGTACCTCTGGAAACACCATATATTTT.

The genes are TRBV5-1 and TRBJ2-3; D is possibly TRBD1 (6 bases). Trimming left V 9 bases short and J 0 bases short, with 14 bases between. This CDR3 is 14 amino acids long. The germline V gene has CDR1 SGHRS and CDR2 YFSETQ. CDR3 sequence (DNA): TGCGCCACCGCTCAGGGGCGCAGCACAGATACGCAGTATTTT. Residues: CATAQGRSTDTQYF.

The chain carries TRBV5-1 and TRBJ1-1; maybe TRBD1 (5 bases). The ends were cut back, 4 bases at V and 8 bases at J, with 15 bases in the middle. The V gene's germline CDR1 is SGHRS and CDR2 YFSETQ. The CDR3 loop spans 13 amino acids. The CDR3 is CASSPGPMVEAFF. The CDR3 nucleotides read TGCGCCAGCAGCCCGGGGCCCATGGTAGAAGCTTTCTTT.

The V call is TRBV2, the J call TRBJ1-1; D is undetermined. Germline V gene sequence: CDR1 SNHLY, CDR2 FYNNEI. The CDR3 consists of 12 residues. V lost 4 bases and J lost 6, with 9 bases in between. This chain's CDR3 is CASSGRYSEAFF. CDR3 DNA: TGTGCCAGCAGTGGCAGATACTCTGAAGCTTTCTTT.

The V gene is TRBV6-5, the J gene TRBJ1-2, with 9 bases fitting TRBD1. J gave up 8 bases and V 6 bases, and 13 bases lay outside the gene matches. Germline CDR1 reads MNHEY; CDR2 reads SVGAGI. The CDR3 loop spans 15 amino acids. The CDR3 protein is CASSRTLETGGGYTF. DNA of the CDR3: TGTGCCAGCAGCCGGACCCTGGAGACAGGGGGGGGCTACACCTTC.

The rearrangement joins TRBV9 to TRBJ2-1; no reliable D call. The V end lost 0 bases, the J end lost 8 bases, and 9 bases lay between the germline ends. CDR3 length equals 13 residues. Germline loops: CDR1 SGDLS, CDR2 YYNGEE. Here the CDR3 DNA reads TGTGCCAGCAGCGTAGCCAGCCGCCATGAGCAGTTCTTC. Residues: CASSVASRHEQFF.

The chain links TRBV2 to TRBJ2-7; no firm D call. This CDR3 is 13 amino acids long. Trimming shortened V by 6 bases and J by 1 base, and 10 bases separated the two germline ends. CDR1 is SNHLY, CDR2 FYNNEI, per germline. This chain's CDR3 is CASRSDGSYEQYF. The CDR3 coding sequence is TGTGCCAGCAGGTCCGACGGTTCCTACGAGCAGTACTTC.

The chain employs TRBV28 and TRBJ1-1, with D perhaps TRBD1 (5 bases). The V gene's germline CDR1 is MDHEN and CDR2 SYDVKM. The CDR3 covers 13 residues. Trimming left V 5 bases short and J 4 bases short, with 11 bases between. The CDR3 loop reads CASSASGGTEAFF. CDR3 sequence (DNA): TGTGCCAGCAGTGCCTCGGGGGGCACTGAAGCTTTCTTT. Based on the CDR3 plus reference TRBV28 and TRBJ1-1, the full variable domain is DVKVTQSSRYLVKRTGEKVFLECVQDMDHENMFWYRQDPGLGLRLIYFSYDVKMKEKGDIPEGYSVSREKKERFSLILESASTNQTSMYLCASSASGGTEAFFGQGTRLTVV.

The gene calls are TRBV7-3 and TRBJ2-3; 7 bases map to TRBD1. Germline trimming cut 7 bases from V and 5 bases from J; bases unmatched to any gene: 3. Germline V gives CDR1 SGHTA, CDR2 FQGTGA. The CDR3 extends over 12 amino acids. The CDR3 loop is CASTRTGDTQYF. Here the CDR3 DNA reads TGTGCCAGCACCCGGACAGGAGATACGCAGTATTTT.

V is TRBV19 and J is TRBJ2-1; the D gene could be TRBD1 or TRBD2 (7 bases each). CDR1 is LNHDA and CDR2 is SQIVND in the germline V gene (reference sequence). The V and J ends lost 4 bases and 5 bases respectively, with 18 bases between them. The CDR3 is 16 amino acids. The CDR3 coding sequence is TGTGCCAGTAGTACCCCCCAGGGGGGGAGCGACAATGAGCAGTTCTTC. It is translated as CASSTPQGGSDNEQFF.

The chain combines TRBV5-1 with TRBJ2-3; 10 nucleotides align to TRBD2. CDR1 is SGHRS, CDR2 YFSETQ, per germline. The CDR3 contains 16 residues. V was clipped by 1 base and J by 1 base; unmatched bases: 3. Written as DNA, the CDR3 is TGCGCCAGCAGCTTGACTAGCGGGATGGGCACAGATACGCAGTATTTT. This gives the protein CASSLTSGMGTDTQYF.

This chain connects TRBV4-2 to TRBJ1-2; maybe TRBD1 (6 bases). The CDR3 has 17 amino acids. Per germline, CDR1 LGHNA and CDR2 YNFKEQ. Trimming removed 6 bases at V and 0 bases at J, with 20 bases between. The chain's CDR3 is CASRRDGTHGTNYGYTF. As DNA, the CDR3 is TGTGCCAGCAGAAGAGATGGGACACATGGGACTAACTATGGCTACACCTTC.

The CDR3 here is CASSAGTSGKADTQYF. Here the CDR3 DNA reads TGTGCCAGCTCAGCCGGGACTAGCGGGAAGGCAGATACGCAGTATTTT. The genes are TRBV18 and TRBJ2-3; 13 bases agree with TRBD2. CDR1 and CDR2 from the germline V gene are KGHSH and LQKENI. V trimming: 5 bases; J trimming: 4 bases; junction bases outside the gene matches: 6. This CDR3 is 16 amino acids long.

V and J are TRBV18 and TRBJ1-1, with TRBD1 identical over 8 bases. Trimming cost V 6 bases and J 0 bases; bases outside gene matches: 6. CDR3 length equals 15 residues. From germline, CDR1 is KGHSH and CDR2 LQKENI. CDR3 nucleotides: TGTGCCAGCTCGCCGACAGGGGATATGAACACTGAAGCTTTCTTT. It translates to CASSPTGDMNTEAFF.

The rearrangement joins TRBV6-1 to TRBJ2-2; possible D gene TRBD2, 5 bases. CDR3 length equals 15 residues. The V end lost 7 bases, the J end lost 5 bases, and 17 bases lay between the germline ends. Germline assignment: CDR1 MNHNS and CDR2 SASEGT. This CDR3 reads CASTLTRGSTGELFF. Here the CDR3 DNA reads TGTGCCAGCACCCTGACCCGGGGTAGTACCGGGGAGCTGTTTTTT.

The chain links TRBV25-1 to TRBJ2-7; D is perhaps TRBD1 or TRBD2 (5 bases each). CDR3 length: 15 amino acids. Per germline, CDR1 MGHDK and CDR2 SYGVNS. Trimming shortened V by 7 bases and J by 0 bases, and 16 bases separated the two germline ends. CDR3 sequence: CASICIRDLSYEQYF. As DNA, the CDR3 is TGTGCCAGCATTTGTATCCGGGACCTCTCCTACGAGCAGTACTTC.

V is TRBV30 and J is TRBJ1-2, with D hard to call. The V and J ends lost 7 bases and 7 bases respectively, with 16 bases between them. From germline, CDR1 is GTSNPN and CDR2 SVGIG (reference sequence). The CDR3 consists of 12 residues. CDR3: CASAKPMIGYTF. Written as DNA, the CDR3 is TGTGCCTCCGCCAAGCCTATGATTGGCTACACCTTC.

The V call is TRBV5-1, the J call TRBJ2-2; D not resolved. The CDR3 sequence is 15 residues long. Germline V gene data show CDR1 as SGHRS and CDR2 as YFSETQ. V lost 3 bases and J lost 2, with 11 bases in between. The CDR3 loop reads CASSSRTDNTGELFF. The CDR3 coding sequence is TGCGCCAGCAGCTCTCGGACCGATAACACCGGGGAGCTGTTTTTT.

This clone has a handful of counts. This chain joins TRBV5-4 and TRBJ2-7, with D perhaps TRBD2 (6 bases). Germline V CDR1 and CDR2: SGHNT, YYREEE (reference sequence). The CDR3 runs to 15 residues. Trimming took 3 bases from V and 5 from J, leaving 18 bases between them. The CDR3: CASSYNDQGGHEQYF. The CDR3 nucleotides are TGTGCCAGCAGCTACAATGACCAGGGAGGCCACGAGCAGTACTTC.

The genes are TRBV4-3 and TRBJ2-3; D is possibly TRBD1 or TRBD2 (5 bases each). Germline V gene lookup returns CDR1 LGHNA and CDR2 YSLEER. CDR3 length: 16 amino acids. V was trimmed by 0 bases and J by 4 bases, leaving 14 bases between them. The CDR3 is CASSQDLGTLSDTQYF. CDR3 DNA sequence: TGCGCCAGCAGCCAAGATCTAGGGACCCTCTCAGATACGCAGTATTTT.

The CDR3 sequence is CASSQDSPDTQYF. CDR3 in DNA: TGCGCCAGCAGCCAAGATAGCCCAGATACGCAGTATTTT. The rearrangement uses TRBV4-1 and TRBJ2-3; D not resolved. Germline CDR1 is MGHRA and CDR2 is YSYEKL. V gave up 0 bases and J gave up 4 bases, with 5 bases separating them. This CDR3 is 13 amino acids long.

The V and J genes are TRBV18 and TRBJ1-1; D might be TRBD1 (6 bases). CDR3 size: 15 residues. Trimming cost V 3 bases and J 2 bases, with 13 bases left between them. Per the germline V gene, CDR1 is KGHSH and CDR2 is LQKENI. The CDR3 bases are TGTGCCAGCTCACCCAGACAGGCATCAAACACTGAAGCTTTCTTT. Protein sequence: CASSPRQASNTEAFF.

The chain joins TRBV7-2 to TRBJ2-5; TRBD2 aligns across 16 bases. The CDR3 has 14 residues. Per germline, CDR1 SGHTA and CDR2 FQGNSA. The V gene end was trimmed by 5 bases and the J gene end by 11 bases; junction bases not matched to a gene: 5. As DNA, the CDR3 is TGTGCCAGCAGCCCGGGACTAGCGGGGGGGCAGCAGTACTTC. Its translation: CASSPGLAGGQQYF.

The rearrangement links TRBV7-9 to TRBJ2-1; the match to TRBD2 covers 12 bases. V shed 5 bases and J 6 bases; nucleotides not matched to a gene: 8. CDR1 SEHNR and CDR2 FQNEAQ come from the germline V gene (reference sequence). This CDR3 comprises 16 residues. The CDR3 DNA reads TGTGCCAGCAGCGCTCCGGGACTAGCGGGTATCAATGAGCAGTTCTTC. It encodes CASSAPGLAGINEQFF.

CDR3 bases: TGTGCCAGCAGTTTTAGTAGAAATTCACCCCTCCACTTT. Translation gives CASSFSRNSPLHF. The chain carries TRBV28 and TRBJ1-6; D not resolved. This CDR3 is built from 13 residues. The V gene lost 3 bases and the J gene lost 7 bases, with 7 bases spanning the gap. The germline V gene encodes CDR1 MDHEN and CDR2 SYDVKM.